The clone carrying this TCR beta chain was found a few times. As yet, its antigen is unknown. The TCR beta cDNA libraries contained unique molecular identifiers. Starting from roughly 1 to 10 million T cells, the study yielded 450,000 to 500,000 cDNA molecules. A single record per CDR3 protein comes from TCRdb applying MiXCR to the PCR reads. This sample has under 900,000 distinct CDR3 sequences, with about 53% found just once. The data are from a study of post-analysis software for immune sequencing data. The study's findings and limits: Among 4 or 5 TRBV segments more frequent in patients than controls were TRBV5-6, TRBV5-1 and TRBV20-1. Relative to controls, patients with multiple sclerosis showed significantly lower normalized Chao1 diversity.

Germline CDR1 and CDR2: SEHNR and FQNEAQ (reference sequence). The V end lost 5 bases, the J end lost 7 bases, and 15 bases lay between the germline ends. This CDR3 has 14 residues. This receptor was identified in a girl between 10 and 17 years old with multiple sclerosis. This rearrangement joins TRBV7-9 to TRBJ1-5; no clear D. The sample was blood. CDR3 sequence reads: CASSADPPGQPQHF. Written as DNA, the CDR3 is TGTGCCAGCAGCGCTGACCCCCCGGGCCAGCCCCAGCATTTT.